The source of this T cell receptor (beta chain) is a study of naive and memory T cell subsets. V dropped 1 base and J dropped 4 bases, with 7 bases sitting between them. There are 13 residues in the CDR3. Details on this clonotype: The antigen remains undetermined.

An equimolar mix of two oligonucleotides served as the beta constant-region primer for TRBC1 and TRBC2. The ligated cDNA underwent four PCR rounds using SP2 and nested alpha and beta constant-region primers. TCRdb ran MiXCR on the UMI-ligation and nested PCR reads and lists one entry per CDR3 protein. The sample shows fewer than 150,000 distinct CDR3 sequences, approximately 20% of them seen only once. Whole-study findings and limits: Naive repertoires, especially CD8, held a few larger clonotypes, possibly memory cells re-expressing CD45RA. Gini index rose across naive, CM, EM and EMRA in CD4 and CD8.

Cells stained for CD3, CD4, CD8, CD45RA and CD27 were sorted into four subsets. Sequenced sample: naive CD8+ T cells from blood. The V gene is TRBV12-3 or TRBV12-4, the J gene TRBJ1-2; no definite D call. The sequence was obtained from a human donor in good health. The CDR3 region is CASSLGQSYGYTF. The CDR3 coding sequence is TGTGCCAGCAGTTTAGGGCAGAGCTATGGCTACACCTTC.